This T cell receptor beta chain was identified during a study of blood T cell repertoires in COVID-19. Study in general: The origin of the acute and convalescent COVID-19 samples was the United States, Italy and Spain.

As handled by the study authors: Amplified reference gene primers provided the basis for estimating nucleated cell counts. Measured with immunoSEQ multiplex PCR; TCRdb has only the in-frame clones, and not every one. That table gives V, J and clone size, and the DNA gave D and trimming. Of about 130,000 clones listed, nearly 90% are singletons. The V end lost 5 bases, the J end lost 5 bases, and 10 bases lay between the germline ends. The CDR3 has 13 residues. Germline CDR1 is SGHNT and CDR2 is YYREEE (reference sequence). The specimen was peripheral blood. V usage is TRBV5-4 and J usage is TRBJ1-4; D not certain. The sequence was obtained from an elderly woman with acute or convalescent COVID-19. CDR3 in amino acids: CASRQNLNEKLFF. CDR3 sequence (DNA): TGTGCCAGCAGACAGAACTTGAATGAAAAACTGTTTTTT. The complete variable domain, with remaining parts taken from reference TRBV5-4 and TRBJ1-4, reads ETGVTQSPTHLIKTRGQQVTLRCSSQSGHNTVSWYQQALGQGPQFIFQYYREEENGRGNFPPRFSGLQFPNYSSELNVNALELDDSALYLCASRQNLNEKLFFGSGTQLSVL.